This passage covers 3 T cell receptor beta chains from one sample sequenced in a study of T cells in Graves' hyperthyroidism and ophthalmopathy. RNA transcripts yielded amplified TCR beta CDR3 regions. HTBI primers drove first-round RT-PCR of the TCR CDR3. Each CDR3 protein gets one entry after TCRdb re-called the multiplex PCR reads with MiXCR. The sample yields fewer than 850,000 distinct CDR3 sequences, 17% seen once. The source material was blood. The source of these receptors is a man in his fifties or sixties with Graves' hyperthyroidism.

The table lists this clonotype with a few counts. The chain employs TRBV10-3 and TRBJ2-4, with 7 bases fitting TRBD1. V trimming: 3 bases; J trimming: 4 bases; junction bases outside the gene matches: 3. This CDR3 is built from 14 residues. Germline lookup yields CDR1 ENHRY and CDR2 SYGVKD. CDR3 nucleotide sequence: TGTGCCATCAGTGACCCAGGGGGTAAAAACATTCAGTACTTC. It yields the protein CAISDPGGKNIQYF.

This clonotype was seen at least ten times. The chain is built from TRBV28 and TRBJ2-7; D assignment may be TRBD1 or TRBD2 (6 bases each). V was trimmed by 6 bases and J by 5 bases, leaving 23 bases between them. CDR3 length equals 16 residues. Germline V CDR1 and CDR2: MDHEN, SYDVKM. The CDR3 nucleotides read TGTGCCAGCAGAATAGGGGGGCGAGTGGATTCCGACGAGCAGTACTTC. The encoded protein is CASRIGGRVDSDEQYF.

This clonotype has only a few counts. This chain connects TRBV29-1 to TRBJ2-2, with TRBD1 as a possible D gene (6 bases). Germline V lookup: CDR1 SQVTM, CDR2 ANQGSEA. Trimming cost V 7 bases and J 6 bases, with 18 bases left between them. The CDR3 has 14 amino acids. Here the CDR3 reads CSAIHSGVAGELFF. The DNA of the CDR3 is TGCAGCGCCATACATTCAGGGGTGGCCGGGGAGCTGTTTTTT.